This T cell receptor (beta chain) appears in the sequencing data of a study of control samples from healthy donors and cancer patients. The CDR3 consists of 14 residues. The germline CDR1 and CDR2 sequences are SGHVS and FQNEAQ. V was pared by 4 bases and J by 1 base, with 10 bases between. Assay: immunoSEQ multiplex PCR; the TCRdb copy retains only in-frame clones and omits some. Altogether 130,000 or so clones are present, around 92% being singletons, with the ten largest covering approximately 2%. This TCR derives from a woman aged 45-65 years in good health. Input material: blood. The chain combines TRBV7-8 with TRBJ1-1; D call uncertain. This CDR3 is CASSSISGNTEAFF. The CDR3 DNA sequence: TGTGCCAGCAGCTCCATCAGTGGGAACACTGAAGCTTTCTTT.